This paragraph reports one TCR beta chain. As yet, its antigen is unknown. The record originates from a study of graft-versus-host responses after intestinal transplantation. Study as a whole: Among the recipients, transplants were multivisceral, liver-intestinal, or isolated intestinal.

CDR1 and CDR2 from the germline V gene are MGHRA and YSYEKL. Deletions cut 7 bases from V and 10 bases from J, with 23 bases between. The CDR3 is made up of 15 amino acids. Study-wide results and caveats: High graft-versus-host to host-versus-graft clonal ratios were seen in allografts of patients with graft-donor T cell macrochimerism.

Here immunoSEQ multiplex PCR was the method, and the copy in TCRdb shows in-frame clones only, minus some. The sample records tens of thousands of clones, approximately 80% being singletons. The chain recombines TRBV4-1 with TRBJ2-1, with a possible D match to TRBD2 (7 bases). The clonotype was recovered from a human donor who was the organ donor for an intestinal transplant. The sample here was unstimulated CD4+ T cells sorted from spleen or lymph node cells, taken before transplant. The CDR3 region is CASTLNPGGPKEQFF. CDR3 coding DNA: TGCGCCAGCACCTTGAACCCGGGGGGCCCCAAAGAGCAGTTCTTC.